This TCR beta chain was retrieved from a study of shared T cell receptors in the human thymus. This CDR3 is 16 amino acids long. The junction had 2 bases not matched to a gene; V was cut back by 3 bases and J by 0 bases. Germline-derived CDR1 and CDR2 are SGDLS and YYNGEE. Assay: immunoSEQ multiplex PCR; the TCRdb copy retains only in-frame clones and omits some. The sample consists of 700,000 or so clones, 80% to 90% of them appearing once. The sample was also linked to a second study, of human thymus T cells. As that study records: From resections taken during corrective heart surgery, the thymus tissue was obtained. There appeared to be biased usage of V and J genes in thymic and blood repertoires. Thymic TCR repertoires of unrelated people reportedly overlapped highly.

V usage is TRBV9 and J usage is TRBJ2-1; 11 bases align to TRBD2. The specimen was thymocytes. This sequence was found in a girl under two years old with a congenital heart defect. The CDR3 loop is CASSASGGSSYNEQFF. For the CDR3, the DNA is TGTGCCAGCAGCGCTAGCGGGGGGAGCTCCTACAATGAGCAGTTCTTC.